One and the same sample provided the 3 T cell receptor beta chains below, sequenced in a study of monozygotic twins with cystic fibrosis (dated by TCRdb to the early 2020s). Library creation used the immunoSEQ multiplex PCR assay. Drawn from immuneACCESS, this table holds only the in-frame rearrangements with V and J called that TCRdb kept. Clones are partly lost; checked studies trace under half to an unresolved V gene and leave the rest unexplained. The sample profile shows around 21,000 clones; more than 75% of them were found once. Of the sample, 1% to 1.5% is held by the ten largest clones. The sample consisted of blood. The receptors originated from a woman younger than 45 with cystic fibrosis.

The chain combines TRBV10-3 with TRBJ2-5, with D hard to call. The CDR3 runs to 12 residues. V was shortened by 4 bases and J by 1 base, with 4 bases between the two germline ends. Germline values: CDR1 ENHRY, CDR2 SYGVKD. The DNA for the CDR3 is TGTGCCATCAGTGGCCTCCAAGAGACCCAGTACTTC. It yields the protein CAISGLQETQYF.

The rearrangement joins TRBV29-1 to TRBJ1-1, with 9 bases that match TRBD1. This CDR3 is 13 amino acids long. The germline V gene has CDR1 SQVTM and CDR2 ANQGSEA. V was clipped by 6 bases and J by 1 base; unmatched bases: 3. The CDR3 loop is CSVGDRANTEAFF. In DNA form, the CDR3 reads TGCAGCGTCGGGGACAGGGCGAACACTGAAGCTTTCTTT.

The chain uses TRBV14 and TRBJ2-6; D is unresolved. V was cut by 5 bases and J by 0 bases, with 8 bases left in between. The CDR3 loop spans 15 amino acids. Per germline, CDR1 SGHDN and CDR2 FVKESK. The DNA of the CDR3 is TGTGCCAGCAGCGTTGACAACTCTGGGGCCAACGTCCTGACTTTC. It is translated as CASSVDNSGANVLTF.